Following are 25 T cell receptor beta chains from one sample sequenced in a study of response to subunit inactivated influenza vaccine. MiXCR, run by TCRdb on the RT-PCR reads, gives a single entry per CDR3 protein. The data contain 560,000 or so distinct CDR3 sequences, roughly 8.2% of them singletons. The sample consisted of PBMCs from blood, taken about 23 months after vaccination. The receptor set was obtained from a man between 50 and 70 years old who received an inactivated influenza vaccine.

This clonotype was recorded at least ten times. CDR3 in DNA: TGTGCCAGCAGCTTCAGAACAGGGGGCCACATAAACAATGAGCAGTTCTTC. Protein product: CASSFRTGGHINNEQFF. This chain connects TRBV5-6 to TRBJ2-1; 9 nucleotides align to TRBD1. CDR3 length equals 17 residues. The germline V gene encodes CDR1 SGHDT and CDR2 YYEEEE. V lost 2 bases, J lost 5 bases, and 11 bases stayed unmatched.

In this sample, this clonotype turned up many times. The V call is TRBV29-1, the J call TRBJ2-5; D is perhaps TRBD2 (5 bases). Between the trimmed V and J ends, which lost 6 bases and 2 bases, there was a span of 10 bases. Germline CDR1 is SQVTM and CDR2 is ANQGSEA. This CDR3 is 12 amino acids long. The chain's CDR3 is CSVGLRQETQYF. The CDR3 nucleotides are TGCAGCGTCGGACTGCGACAAGAGACCCAGTACTTC.

Ten or more counts support this clonotype. The chain couples TRBV25-1 to TRBJ2-5, with D possibly being TRBD1 (6 bases). Germline V gives CDR1 MGHDK, CDR2 SYGVNS. The CDR3 has 13 residues. The germline V and J ends were trimmed by 6 bases and 5 bases, with 13 bases remaining between them. The CDR3 DNA reads TGTGCCAGCAGGAACTACAGGGAGGAGACCCAGTACTTC. Translating gives CASRNYREETQYF.

In this sample, this clonotype turned up many times. The V and J genes are TRBV12-3 or TRBV12-4 and TRBJ1-2; D gene uncertain. V lost 6 bases to trimming and J lost 8 bases, with 13 bases between them. The CDR3 contains 12 residues. DNA for the CDR3: TGTGCCAGCAGCCGTGGAGTGGGGGGCTACACCTTC. This gives the protein CASSRGVGGYTF.

The V gene is TRBV6-1, the J gene TRBJ1-1, with a tentative D call TRBD1 (6 bases). The germline V and J ends were trimmed by 6 bases and 5 bases, with 16 bases remaining between them. Germline V CDR1 and CDR2: MNHNS, SASEGT. The CDR3 contains 14 residues. In DNA form, the CDR3 reads TGTGCCAGCAGACAAAACAGGGAGAGGACTGAAGCTTTCTTT. It translates to CASRQNRERTEAFF.

The sample holds a few counts of this clonotype. The rearrangement uses TRBV10-3 and TRBJ1-2; TRBD1 agrees at 7 bases. The CDR3 contains 16 residues. J was trimmed by 0 bases and V by 4 bases; bases with no gene match: 8. Germline CDR1 reads ENHRY; CDR2 reads SYGVKD. The CDR3 nucleotides are TGTGCCATCAGTGGTTTATCCGGGACAGCTAACTATGGCTACACCTTC. Its translation is CAISGLSGTANYGYTF.

There are a few counts of this clonotype. V and J are TRBV7-2 and TRBJ2-3; a weak D match, TRBD1 (6 bases). With 2 bases removed from V and 4 bases from J, the gap between germline ends came to 10 bases. This CDR3 region has 14 residues. The V gene's germline CDR1 is SGHTA and CDR2 FQGNSA. For the CDR3, the DNA is TGTGCCAGCAGCTTACAGGGGTGGGCAGATACGCAGTATTTT. It codes for CASSLQGWADTQYF.

In its sample, this clonotype was seen a few times. The chain couples TRBV9 to TRBJ2-2, with 7 bases lining up with TRBD2. The CDR3 sequence is 15 residues long. Germline lookup yields CDR1 SGDLS and CDR2 YYNGEE. Losses at the gene ends were 0 bases for V and 5 bases for J; bases not matched to a gene: 4. The CDR3 loop reads CASSVVASGTGELFF. CDR3 bases: TGTGCCAGCAGCGTAGTGGCTAGCGGAACCGGGGAGCTGTTTTTT. Variable domain in full (rest from reference TRBV9 and TRBJ2-2): DSGVTQTPKHLITATGQRVTLRCSPRSGDLSVYWYQQSLDQGLQFLIQYYNGEERAKGNILERFSAQQFPDLHSELNLSSLELGDSALYFCASSVVASGTGELFFGEGSRLTVL.

This clonotype has a handful of counts. This chain connects TRBV12-3 or TRBV12-4 to TRBJ2-5; no clear D gene. This CDR3 region has 13 residues. Trimming took off 4 bases at V and 7 bases at J, with 13 bases between the two ends. The CDR3 bases are TGTGCCAGCAGTTCCGGGCCGCCGAGGACCCAGTACTTC. Protein product: CASSSGPPRTQYF.

This clonotype was detected many times. This chain links TRBV29-1 with TRBJ1-2; D unclear. Trimming cost V 2 bases and J 1 base, with 11 bases left between them. Germline V gene lookup returns CDR1 SQVTM and CDR2 ANQGSEA. CDR3 length equals 14 residues. The CDR3: CSVESLLDNYGYTF. The CDR3 DNA reads TGCAGCGTTGAATCACTTCTCGATAACTATGGCTACACCTTC.

This clonotype has ten or more counts. The V and J genes are TRBV24-1 and TRBJ2-1; the match to TRBD1 covers 8 bases. The ends lost 2 bases at V and 4 bases at J; junction bases unmatched: 6. Germline CDR1 reads KGHDR; CDR2 reads SFDVKD. The CDR3 is 16 residues long. The CDR3 nucleotides are TGTGCCACCAGTGATTCAGGGGGCGCGGGGTACAATGAGCAGTTCTTC. It translates to CATSDSGGAGYNEQFF.

This clonotype turned up a few times. The CDR3 loop is CASTEDTHWGNIQYF. The CDR3 nucleotides are TGTGCCAGCACTGAGGACACCCACTGGGGAAACATTCAGTACTTC. V gene TRBV2 combines with J gene TRBJ2-4; a possible D gene is TRBD1 (5 bases). Trimming removed 7 bases from V and 6 bases from J, with 19 bases in between. CDR1 and CDR2 from the germline V gene are SNHLY and FYNNEI. The CDR3 consists of 15 residues.

This clonotype was seen a few times. The chain joins TRBV12-3 or TRBV12-4 to TRBJ2-3; 9 positions match TRBD2. The CDR3 contains 15 residues. Trimming took 3 bases from V and 2 from J; bases not matched to a gene: 3. CDR3 DNA: TGTGCCAGCAGTTTTCTAGCGGGAAACACAGATACGCAGTATTTT. Its translation: CASSFLAGNTDTQYF.

The V and J genes are TRBV12-3 or TRBV12-4 and TRBJ1-6; maybe TRBD1 (5 bases). Trimming shortened V by 6 bases and J by 4 bases, and 13 bases separated the two germline ends. The CDR3 extends over 15 amino acids. The DNA for the CDR3 is TGTGCCAGCAGGATATCGGGACGGTATAATTCACCCCTCCACTTT. This translates into CASRISGRYNSPLHF.

This rearrangement joins TRBV10-3 to TRBJ2-5, with D unclear. The CDR3 runs 13 residues. Per germline, CDR1 ENHRY and CDR2 SYGVKD. Trimming pared 5 bases from V and 6 bases from J, leaving 13 bases between. The CDR3, as DNA: TGTGCCATCAGTTTAGACATTCAGCAGACCCAGTACTTC. It codes for CAISLDIQQTQYF.

This rearrangement joins TRBV20-1 to TRBJ1-5; D not certain. The CDR3 contains 14 residues. V lost 0 bases and J lost 1, with 7 bases in between. Germline lookup yields CDR1 DFQATT and CDR2 SNEGSKA (reference sequence). The CDR3 coding sequence is TGCAGTGCTAGAGAAGGAGGGAGCAATCAGCCCCAGCATTTT. Protein sequence: CSAREGGSNQPQHF.

In this sample, this clonotype turned up a few times. A much larger clone is a single base away; this may be a read error. The V gene is TRBV20-1, the J gene TRBJ2-7, with 8 bases aligning to TRBD1. The J segment lost 8 bases and the V segment lost 5 bases, leaving 11 bases of the junction unmatched. Germline loops: CDR1 DFQATT, CDR2 SNEGSKA (reference sequence). This CDR3 comprises 13 residues. Here the CDR3 DNA reads TGCAGTGCTTCCGGACAGGGTATTTCCCAGCAGTACTTC. This translates into CSASGQGISQQYF.

The chain combines TRBV5-1 with TRBJ2-5, with D tentatively TRBD1 or TRBD2 (6 bases each). Germline CDR1 SGHRS, CDR2 YFSETQ. There are 15 residues in the CDR3. The germline V and J ends were trimmed by 4 bases and 5 bases, with 18 bases remaining between them. Here the CDR3 reads CASSTARGAGETQYF. The CDR3 region has the DNA TGCGCCAGCAGCACGGCGAGGGGGGCCGGGGAGACCCAGTACTTC. Supplemented by reference TRBV5-1 and TRBJ2-5, the full variable domain reads KAGVTQTPRYLIKTRGQQVTLSCSPISGHRSVSWYQQTPGQGLQFLFEYFSETQRNKGNFPGRFSGRQFSNSRSEMNVSTLELGDSALYLCASSTARGAGETQYFGPGTRLLVL.

At least ten counts were recorded for this clonotype. The V and J genes are TRBV7-9 and TRBJ1-1; D unresolved. CDR1 and CDR2 (germline): SEHNR, FQNEAQ (reference sequence). V dropped 8 bases and J dropped 1 base, with 5 bases sitting between them. This CDR3 spans 11 amino acids. The DNA of the CDR3 is TGTGCCAGCGGCAAGAACACTGAAGCTTTCTTT. It yields the protein CASGKNTEAFF.

The V call is TRBV28, the J call TRBJ2-7; 10 nucleotides agree with TRBD1. Germline V lookup: CDR1 MDHEN, CDR2 SYDVKM. J was trimmed by 2 bases and V by 5 bases; bases with no gene match: 9. This CDR3 contains 16 residues. This CDR3 reads CASSNPTGGITYEQYF. The CDR3 nucleotides read TGTGCCAGCAGTAACCCGACAGGGGGCATTACCTACGAGCAGTACTTC. The entire variable domain, with the rest obtained from reference TRBV28 and TRBJ2-7, is as follows: DVKVTQSSRYLVKRTGEKVFLECVQDMDHENMFWYRQDPGLGLRLIYFSYDVKMKEKGDIPEGYSVSREKKERFSLILESASTNQTSMYLCASSNPTGGITYEQYFGPGTRLTVT.

The chain is built from TRBV7-8 and TRBJ2-1, with 8 positions matching TRBD2. The CDR3 has 16 amino acids. The germline CDR1 and CDR2 sequences are SGHVS and FQNEAQ. With V trimmed by 5 bases and J by 8 bases, 14 bases remained unmatched. Here the CDR3 reads CASSPQSWAGGHEQFF. CDR3 coding DNA: TGTGCCAGCAGCCCCCAAAGTTGGGCGGGAGGTCATGAGCAGTTCTTC.

This clonotype showed up just a few times. The chain is built from TRBV7-2 and TRBJ2-1; D may correspond to TRBD1 or TRBD2 (6 bases each). Trimming pared 5 bases from V and 8 bases from J, leaving 16 bases between. This CDR3 contains 14 residues. The germline gives CDR1 SGHTA, CDR2 FQGNSA. The DNA for the CDR3 is TGTGCCAGCAGCATTGGGACTGAGGGGGATGAGCAGTTCTTC. The encoded protein is CASSIGTEGDEQFF.

The genes are TRBV3-1 and TRBJ2-7, with D possibly matching TRBD2 (7 bases). Germline lookup yields CDR1 LGHDT and CDR2 YNNKEL (reference sequence). The CDR3 spans 14 residues. The V end lost 2 bases, the J end lost 1 base, and 9 bases lay between the germline ends. The DNA of the CDR3 is TGTGCCAGCAGCCAACGGGGGGCGTCCTACGAGCAGTACTTC. As protein: CASSQRGASYEQYF.

In its sample, this clonotype was seen many times. The chain combines TRBV28 with TRBJ2-7; TRBD2 matches 9 bases. The CDR3 length is 16 residues. V lost 5 bases, J lost 3 bases, and 11 bases stayed unmatched. CDR1 is MDHEN and CDR2 is SYDVKM in the germline V gene. The CDR3 is CASSPVMGGGGYEQYF. CDR3 in DNA: TGTGCCAGCAGTCCAGTGATGGGCGGGGGGGGCTACGAGCAGTACTTC. The whole variable domain, remainder taken from reference TRBV28 and TRBJ2-7, is DVKVTQSSRYLVKRTGEKVFLECVQDMDHENMFWYRQDPGLGLRLIYFSYDVKMKEKGDIPEGYSVSREKKERFSLILESASTNQTSMYLCASSPVMGGGGYEQYFGPGTRLTVT.

This clonotype came up many times. The V call is TRBV5-6, the J call TRBJ1-1; TRBD1 might be the D (6 bases). Germline V gives CDR1 SGHDT, CDR2 YYEEEE. The CDR3 runs to 15 residues. V dropped 4 bases and J dropped 0 bases, with 13 bases sitting between them. CDR3 in amino acids: CASSAKGGMNTEAFF. The CDR3 DNA is TGTGCCAGCAGCGCTAAGGGGGGCATGAACACTGAAGCTTTCTTT.